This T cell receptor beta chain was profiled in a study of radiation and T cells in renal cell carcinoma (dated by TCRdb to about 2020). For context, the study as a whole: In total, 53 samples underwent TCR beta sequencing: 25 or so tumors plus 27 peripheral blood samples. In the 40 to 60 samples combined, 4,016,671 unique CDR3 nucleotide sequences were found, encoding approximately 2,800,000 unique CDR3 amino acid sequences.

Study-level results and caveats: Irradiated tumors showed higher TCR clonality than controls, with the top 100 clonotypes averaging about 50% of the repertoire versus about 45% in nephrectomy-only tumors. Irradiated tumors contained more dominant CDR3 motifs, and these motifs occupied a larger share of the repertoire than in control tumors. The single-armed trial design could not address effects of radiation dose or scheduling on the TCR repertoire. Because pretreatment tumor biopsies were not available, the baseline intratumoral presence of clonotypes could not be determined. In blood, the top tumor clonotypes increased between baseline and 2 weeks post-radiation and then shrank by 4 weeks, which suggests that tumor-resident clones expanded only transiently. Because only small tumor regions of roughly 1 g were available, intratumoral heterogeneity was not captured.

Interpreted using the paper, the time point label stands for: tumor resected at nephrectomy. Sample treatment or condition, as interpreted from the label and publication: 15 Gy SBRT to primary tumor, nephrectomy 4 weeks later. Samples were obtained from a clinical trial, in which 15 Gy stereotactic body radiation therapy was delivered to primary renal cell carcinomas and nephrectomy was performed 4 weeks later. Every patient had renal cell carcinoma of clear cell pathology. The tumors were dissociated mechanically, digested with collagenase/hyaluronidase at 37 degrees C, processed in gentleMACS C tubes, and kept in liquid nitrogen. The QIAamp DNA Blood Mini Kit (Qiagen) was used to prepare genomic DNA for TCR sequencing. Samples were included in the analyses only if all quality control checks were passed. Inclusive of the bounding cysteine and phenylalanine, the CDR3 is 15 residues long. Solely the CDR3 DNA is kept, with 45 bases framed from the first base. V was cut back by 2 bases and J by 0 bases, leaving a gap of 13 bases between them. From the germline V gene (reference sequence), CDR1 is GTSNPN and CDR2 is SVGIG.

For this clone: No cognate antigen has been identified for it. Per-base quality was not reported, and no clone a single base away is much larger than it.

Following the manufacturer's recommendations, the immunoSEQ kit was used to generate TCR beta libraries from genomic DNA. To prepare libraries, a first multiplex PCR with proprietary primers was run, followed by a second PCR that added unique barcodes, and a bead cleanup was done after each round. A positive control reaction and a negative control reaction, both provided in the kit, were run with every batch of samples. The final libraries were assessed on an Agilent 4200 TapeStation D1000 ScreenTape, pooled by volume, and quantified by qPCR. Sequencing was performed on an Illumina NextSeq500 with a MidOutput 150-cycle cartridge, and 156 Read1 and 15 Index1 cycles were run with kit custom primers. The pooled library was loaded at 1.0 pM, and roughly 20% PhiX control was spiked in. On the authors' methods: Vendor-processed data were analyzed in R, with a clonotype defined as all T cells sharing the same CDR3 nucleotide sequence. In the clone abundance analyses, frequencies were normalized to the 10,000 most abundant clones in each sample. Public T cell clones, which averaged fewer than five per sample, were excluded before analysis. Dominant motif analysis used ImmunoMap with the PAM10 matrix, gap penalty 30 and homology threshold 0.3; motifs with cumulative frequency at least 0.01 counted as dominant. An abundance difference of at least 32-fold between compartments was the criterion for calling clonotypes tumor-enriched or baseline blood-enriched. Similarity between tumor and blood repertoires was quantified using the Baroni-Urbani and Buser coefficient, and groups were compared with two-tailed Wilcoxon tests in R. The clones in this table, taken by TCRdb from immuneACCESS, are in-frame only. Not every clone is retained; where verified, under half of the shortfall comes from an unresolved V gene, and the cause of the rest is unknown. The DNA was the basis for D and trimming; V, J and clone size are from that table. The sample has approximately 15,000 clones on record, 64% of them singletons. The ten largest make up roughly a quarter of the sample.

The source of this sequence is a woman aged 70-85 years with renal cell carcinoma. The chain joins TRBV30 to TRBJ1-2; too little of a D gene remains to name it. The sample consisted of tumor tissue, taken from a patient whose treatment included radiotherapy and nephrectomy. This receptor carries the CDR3 CAWSPLGRTNYGYTF. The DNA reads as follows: TGTGCCTGGAGTCCGTTGGGGAGGACTAACTATGGCTACACCTTC.